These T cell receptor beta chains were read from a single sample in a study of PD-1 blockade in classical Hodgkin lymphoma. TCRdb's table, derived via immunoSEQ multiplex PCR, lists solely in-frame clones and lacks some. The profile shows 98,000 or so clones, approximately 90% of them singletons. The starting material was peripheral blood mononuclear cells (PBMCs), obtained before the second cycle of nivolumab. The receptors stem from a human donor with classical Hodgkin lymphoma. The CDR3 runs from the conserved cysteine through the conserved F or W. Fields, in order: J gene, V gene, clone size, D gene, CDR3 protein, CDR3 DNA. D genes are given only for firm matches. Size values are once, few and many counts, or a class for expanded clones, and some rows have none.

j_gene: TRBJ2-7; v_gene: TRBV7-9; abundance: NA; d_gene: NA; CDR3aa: CASSFGAPEQYF; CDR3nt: TGTGCCAGCAGCTTTGGGGCCCCTGAGCAGTACTTC
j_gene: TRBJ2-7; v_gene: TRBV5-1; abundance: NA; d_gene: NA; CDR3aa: CASSLVYGETYEQYF; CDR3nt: TGCGCCAGCAGCTTGGTCTATGGTGAGACCTACGAGCAGTACTTC
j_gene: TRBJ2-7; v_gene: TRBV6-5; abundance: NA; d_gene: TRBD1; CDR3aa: CASRVYRDRNYEQYF; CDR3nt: TGTGCCAGCAGGGTTTACCGGGACAGAAACTACGAGCAGTACTTC
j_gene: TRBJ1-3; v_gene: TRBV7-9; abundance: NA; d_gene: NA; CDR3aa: CASRQGGVGNTIYF; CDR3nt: TGTGCCAGCAGGCAAGGGGGGGTAGGAAACACCATATATTTT
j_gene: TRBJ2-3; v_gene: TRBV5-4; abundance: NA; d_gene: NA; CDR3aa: CAIPLGVATDTQYF; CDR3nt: TGTGCCATCCCACTCGGGGTTGCGACAGATACGCAGTATTTT
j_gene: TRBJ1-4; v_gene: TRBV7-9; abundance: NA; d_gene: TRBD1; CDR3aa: CASSLGDRGIWEKLFF; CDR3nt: TGTGCCAGCAGCTTAGGCGACAGGGGGATTTGGGAAAAACTGTTTTTT
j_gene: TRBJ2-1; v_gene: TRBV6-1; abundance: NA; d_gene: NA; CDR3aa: CASSEATYNEQFF; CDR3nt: TGTGCCAGCAGTGAAGCAACCTACAATGAGCAGTTCTTC
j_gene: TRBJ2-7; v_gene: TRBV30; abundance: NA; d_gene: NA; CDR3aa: CAWTSPGLSYEQYF; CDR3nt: TGTGCCTGGACCAGTCCAGGGCTCTCCTACGAGCAGTACTTC
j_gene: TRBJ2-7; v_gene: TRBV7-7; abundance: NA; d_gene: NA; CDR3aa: CASSLGQGHEQYF; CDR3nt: TGTGCTAGCAGCTTAGGGCAGGGCCACGAGCAGTACTTC
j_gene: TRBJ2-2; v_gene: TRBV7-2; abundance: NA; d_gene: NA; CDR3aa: CASSPNFLRGELFF; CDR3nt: TGTGCCAGCAGCCCAAATTTCCTAAGGGGGGAGCTGTTTTTT
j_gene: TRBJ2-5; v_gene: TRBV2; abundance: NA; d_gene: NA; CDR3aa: CASRKEGEQYF; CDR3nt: TGTGCCAGCAGGAAGGAGGGTGAGCAGTACTTC
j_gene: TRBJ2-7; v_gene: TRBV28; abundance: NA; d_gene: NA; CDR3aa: CASSLSLRGYEQYF; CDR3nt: TGTGCCAGCAGTTTGTCCCTAAGGGGGTACGAGCAGTACTTC
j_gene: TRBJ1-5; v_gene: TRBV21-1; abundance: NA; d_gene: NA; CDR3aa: CASSPTGDRRSNQPQHF; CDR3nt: TGTGCCAGCAGCCCAACAGGGGACAGGAGAAGCAATCAGCCCCAGCATTTT
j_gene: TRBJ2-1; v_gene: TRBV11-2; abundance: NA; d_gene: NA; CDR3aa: CASSLAVGGRNEQFF; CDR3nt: TGTGCCAGCAGCTTAGCGGTAGGAGGTCGCAATGAGCAGTTCTTC
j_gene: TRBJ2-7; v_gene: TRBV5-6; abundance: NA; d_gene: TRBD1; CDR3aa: CASRGTGGNPYEQYF; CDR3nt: TGTGCCAGCAGGGGGACAGGGGGCAATCCCTACGAGCAGTACTTC
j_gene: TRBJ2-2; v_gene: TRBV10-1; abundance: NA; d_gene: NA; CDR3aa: CASKSDGNTGELFF; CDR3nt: TGCGCCAGCAAGTCGGACGGGAACACCGGGGAGCTGTTTTTT
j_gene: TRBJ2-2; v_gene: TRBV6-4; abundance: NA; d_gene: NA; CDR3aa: CASGMNTGELFF; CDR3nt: TGTGCCAGCGGGATGAACACCGGGGAGCTGTTTTTT
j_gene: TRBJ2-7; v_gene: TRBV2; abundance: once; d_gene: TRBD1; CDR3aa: CASWTGGGEQYF; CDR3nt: TGTGCCAGCTGGACAGGGGGTGGCGAGCAGTACTTC
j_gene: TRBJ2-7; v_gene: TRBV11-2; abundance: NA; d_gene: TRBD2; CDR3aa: CASSFTSGPLGEQYF; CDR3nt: TGTGCCAGCAGCTTTACTAGCGGGCCCCTGGGCGAGCAGTACTTC
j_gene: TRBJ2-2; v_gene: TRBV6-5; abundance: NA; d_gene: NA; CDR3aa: CASSYLGASTGELFF; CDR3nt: TGTGCCAGCAGTTACTTGGGGGCGAGCACCGGGGAGCTGTTTTTT
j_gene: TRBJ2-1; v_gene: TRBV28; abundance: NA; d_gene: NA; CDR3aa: CASSPSTIPSYNEQFF; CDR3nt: TGTGCCAGCAGTCCATCGACCATCCCCTCCTACAATGAGCAGTTCTTC
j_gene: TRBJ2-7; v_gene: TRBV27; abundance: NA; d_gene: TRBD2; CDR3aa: CASSLSGLAGGPGYEQYF; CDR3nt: TGTGCCAGCAGTTTATCGGGGCTAGCGGGAGGGCCGGGGTACGAGCAGTACTTC
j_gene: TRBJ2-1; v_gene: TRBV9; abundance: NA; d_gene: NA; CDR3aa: CASARGIGGEQFF; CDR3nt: TGTGCCAGCGCCCGGGGCATTGGCGGTGAGCAGTTCTTC
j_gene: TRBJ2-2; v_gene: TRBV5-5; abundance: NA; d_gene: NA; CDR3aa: CASSLYGLNTGELFF; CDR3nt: TGTGCCAGCAGCTTGTACGGGTTGAACACCGGGGAGCTGTTTTTT
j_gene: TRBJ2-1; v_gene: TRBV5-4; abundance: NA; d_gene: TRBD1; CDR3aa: CASSSLDFGQGSEQFF; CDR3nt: TGTGCCAGCAGCTCCCTAGATTTTGGACAGGGGAGTGAGCAGTTCTTC
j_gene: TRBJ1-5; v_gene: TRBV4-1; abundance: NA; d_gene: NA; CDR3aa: CASSQDPGGQPQHF; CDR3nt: TGCGCCAGCAGCCAAGACCCGGGTGGGCAGCCCCAGCATTTT
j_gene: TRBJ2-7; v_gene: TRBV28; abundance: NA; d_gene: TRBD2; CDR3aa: CASSRAGLAAYEQYF; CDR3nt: TGTGCCAGCAGTAGGGCGGGCCTAGCGGCCTACGAGCAGTACTTC
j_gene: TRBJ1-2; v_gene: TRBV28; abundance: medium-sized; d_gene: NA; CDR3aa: CASSLESSWGELVYGYTF; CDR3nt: TGTGCCAGCAGTTTAGAATCATCGTGGGGGGAACTAGTGTATGGCTACACCTTC
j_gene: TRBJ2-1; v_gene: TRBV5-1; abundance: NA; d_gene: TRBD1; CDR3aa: CASRLDRGGNEQFF; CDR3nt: TGCGCCAGCAGATTGGACAGGGGTGGGAATGAGCAGTTCTTC
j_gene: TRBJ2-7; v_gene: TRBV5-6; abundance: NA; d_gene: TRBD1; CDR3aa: CASRKTGDGYEQYF; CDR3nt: TGTGCCAGCAGAAAGACAGGGGACGGCTACGAGCAGTACTTC
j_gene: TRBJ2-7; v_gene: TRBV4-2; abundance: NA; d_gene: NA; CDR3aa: CASSQGITGVGEQYF; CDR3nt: TGTGCCAGCAGCCAAGGGATAACGGGAGTAGGCGAGCAGTACTTC
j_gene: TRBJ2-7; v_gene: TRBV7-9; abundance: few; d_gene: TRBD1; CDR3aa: CASSSQGASYEQYF; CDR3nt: TGTGCCAGCAGCTCGCAGGGGGCCTCCTACGAGCAGTACTTC
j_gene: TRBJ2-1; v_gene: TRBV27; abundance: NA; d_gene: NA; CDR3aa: CASSLSNEQFF; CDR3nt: TGTGCCAGCAGCCTTAGCAATGAGCAGTTCTTC
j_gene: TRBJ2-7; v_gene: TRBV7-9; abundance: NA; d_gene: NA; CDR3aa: CASSLVRYEQYF; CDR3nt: TGTGCCAGCAGCTTAGTACGGTACGAGCAGTACTTC
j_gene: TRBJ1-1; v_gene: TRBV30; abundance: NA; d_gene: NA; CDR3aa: CAWRTWGVTEAFF; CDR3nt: TGTGCCTGGAGGACTTGGGGGGTCACTGAAGCTTTCTTT
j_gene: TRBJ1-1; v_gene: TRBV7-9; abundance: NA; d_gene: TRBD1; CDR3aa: CASSLGARDRVGGTEAFF; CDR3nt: TGTGCCAGCAGCTTAGGTGCCCGGGACAGGGTAGGTGGCACTGAAGCTTTCTTT
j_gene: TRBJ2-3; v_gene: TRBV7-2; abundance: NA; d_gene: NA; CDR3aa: CASSLGGRGTDTQYF; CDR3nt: TGTGCCAGCAGCTTGGGGGGAAGGGGGACAGATACGCAGTATTTT
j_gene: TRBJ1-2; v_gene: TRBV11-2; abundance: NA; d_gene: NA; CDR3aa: CASSLEGVFYGYTF; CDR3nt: TGTGCCAGCAGCTTAGAGGGGGTTTTCTATGGCTACACCTTC